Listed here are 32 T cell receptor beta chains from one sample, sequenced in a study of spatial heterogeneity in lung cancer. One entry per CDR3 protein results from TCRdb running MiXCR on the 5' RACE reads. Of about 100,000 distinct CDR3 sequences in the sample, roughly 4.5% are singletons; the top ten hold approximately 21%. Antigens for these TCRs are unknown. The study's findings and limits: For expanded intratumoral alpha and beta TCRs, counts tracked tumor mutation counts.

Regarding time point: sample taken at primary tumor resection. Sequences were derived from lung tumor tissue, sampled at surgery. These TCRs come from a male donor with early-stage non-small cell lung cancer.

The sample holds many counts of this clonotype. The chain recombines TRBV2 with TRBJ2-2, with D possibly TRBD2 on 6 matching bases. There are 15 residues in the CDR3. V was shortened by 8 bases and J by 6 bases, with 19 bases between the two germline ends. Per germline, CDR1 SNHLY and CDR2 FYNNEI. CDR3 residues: CASGRGSSGAGELFF. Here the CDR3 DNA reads TGTGCCAGCGGACGAGGATCATCGGGGGCCGGGGAGCTGTTTTTT.

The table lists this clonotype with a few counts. CDR3 in amino acids: CASSKKREVTDTQYF. The CDR3 DNA is TGTGCCAGCAGTAAGAAGCGGGAGGTAACCGATACGCAGTATTTT. The gene calls are TRBV6-1 and TRBJ2-3; 9 nucleotides line up with TRBD2. This CDR3 region has 15 residues. The germline CDR1 and CDR2 sequences are MNHNS and SASEGT. The V gene end was trimmed by 5 bases and the J gene end by 6 bases; junction bases not matched to a gene: 9.

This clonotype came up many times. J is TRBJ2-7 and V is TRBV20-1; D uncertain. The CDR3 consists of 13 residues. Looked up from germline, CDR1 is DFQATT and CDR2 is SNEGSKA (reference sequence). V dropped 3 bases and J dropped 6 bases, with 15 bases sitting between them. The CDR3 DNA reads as TGCAGTGCTAGTAACAGTTTAGAGGCCGAGCAGTACTTC. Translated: CSASNSLEAEQYF.

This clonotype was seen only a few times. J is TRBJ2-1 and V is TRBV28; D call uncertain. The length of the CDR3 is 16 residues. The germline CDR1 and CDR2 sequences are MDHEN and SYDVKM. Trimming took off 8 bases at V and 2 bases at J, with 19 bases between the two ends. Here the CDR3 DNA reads TGTGCCAGCTTTGGCCGATCGGCTCGCGCCTACAATGAGCAGTTCTTC. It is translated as CASFGRSARAYNEQFF.

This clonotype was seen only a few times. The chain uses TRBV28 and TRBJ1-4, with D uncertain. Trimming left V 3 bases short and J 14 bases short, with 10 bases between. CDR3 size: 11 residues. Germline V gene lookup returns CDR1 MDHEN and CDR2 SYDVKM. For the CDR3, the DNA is TGTGCCAGCAGTTTGGATCGGAGCCTGTTTTTT. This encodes CASSLDRSLFF.

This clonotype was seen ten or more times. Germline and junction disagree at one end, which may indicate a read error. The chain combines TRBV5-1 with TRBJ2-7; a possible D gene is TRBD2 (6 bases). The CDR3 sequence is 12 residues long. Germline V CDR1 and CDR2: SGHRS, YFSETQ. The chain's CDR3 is CASRLEGYEQYF. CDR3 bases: TGCGCCAGCAGGTTGGAGGGTTACGAGCAGTACTTC.

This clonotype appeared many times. The CDR3 loop reads CASRSSRVNGYTF. CDR3 coding DNA: TGTGCCAGCAGGTCATCCCGGGTTAATGGCTACACCTTC. This chain uses TRBV7-2 with TRBJ1-2, with D uncertain. The V and J ends lost 6 bases and 6 bases respectively, with 14 bases between them. There are 13 residues in the CDR3. Germline V CDR1 and CDR2: SGHTA, FQGNSA.

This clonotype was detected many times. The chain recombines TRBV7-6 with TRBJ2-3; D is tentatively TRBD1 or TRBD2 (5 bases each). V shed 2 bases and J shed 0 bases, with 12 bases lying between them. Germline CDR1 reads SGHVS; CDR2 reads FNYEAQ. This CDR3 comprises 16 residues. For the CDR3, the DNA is TGTGCCAGCAGCTTATTTGAGGGGATGAGCACAGATACGCAGTATTTT. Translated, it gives CASSLFEGMSTDTQYF. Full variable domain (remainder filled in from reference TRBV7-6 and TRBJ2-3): GAGVSQSPRYKVTKRGQDVALRCDPISGHVSLYWYRQALGQGPEFLTYFNYEAQQDKSGLPNDRFSAERPEGSISTLTIQRTEQRDSAMYRCASSLFEGMSTDTQYFGPGTRLTVL.

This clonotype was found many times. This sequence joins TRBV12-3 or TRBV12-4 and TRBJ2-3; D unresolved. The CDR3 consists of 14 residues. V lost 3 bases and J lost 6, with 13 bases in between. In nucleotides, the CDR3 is TGTGCCAGCAGTTTTCAGGCCGGGCCCGATACGCAGTATTTT. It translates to CASSFQAGPDTQYF.

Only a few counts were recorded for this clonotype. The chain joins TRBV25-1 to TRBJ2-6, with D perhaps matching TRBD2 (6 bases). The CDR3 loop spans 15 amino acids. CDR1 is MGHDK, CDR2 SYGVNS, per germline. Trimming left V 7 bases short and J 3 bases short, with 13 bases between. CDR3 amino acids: CASTRGSNGANVLTF. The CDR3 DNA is TGTGCCAGCACCCGGGGGAGTAATGGGGCCAACGTCCTGACTTTC.

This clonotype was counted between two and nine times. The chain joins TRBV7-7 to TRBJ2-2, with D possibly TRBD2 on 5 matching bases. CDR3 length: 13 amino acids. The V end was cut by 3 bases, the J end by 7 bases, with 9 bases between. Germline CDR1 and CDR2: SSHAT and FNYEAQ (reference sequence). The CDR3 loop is CASSLDLGGELFF. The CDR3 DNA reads TGTGCCAGCAGCTTGGACTTGGGCGGGGAGCTGTTTTTT.

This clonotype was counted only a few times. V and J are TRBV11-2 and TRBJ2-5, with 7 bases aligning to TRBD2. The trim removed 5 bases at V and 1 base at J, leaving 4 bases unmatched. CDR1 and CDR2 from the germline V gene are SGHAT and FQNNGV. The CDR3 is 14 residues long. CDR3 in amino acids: CASSQGGGQETQYF. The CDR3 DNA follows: TGTGCCAGCAGCCAGGGCGGGGGCCAAGAGACCCAGTACTTC.

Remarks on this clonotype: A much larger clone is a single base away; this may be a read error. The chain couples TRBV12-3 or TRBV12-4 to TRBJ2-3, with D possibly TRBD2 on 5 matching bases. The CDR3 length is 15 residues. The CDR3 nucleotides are TGTGCCAGCAGTTTTTGGGTTGAGGGCACAGATACGCGGTATTTT. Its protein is CASSFWVEGTDTRYF.

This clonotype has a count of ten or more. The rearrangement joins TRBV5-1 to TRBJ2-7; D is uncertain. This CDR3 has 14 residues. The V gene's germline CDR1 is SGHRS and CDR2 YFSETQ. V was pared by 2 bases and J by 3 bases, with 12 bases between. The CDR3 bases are TGCGCCAGCAGCTTCTCTAGGCCCGTCTACGAGCAGTACTTC. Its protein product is CASSFSRPVYEQYF.

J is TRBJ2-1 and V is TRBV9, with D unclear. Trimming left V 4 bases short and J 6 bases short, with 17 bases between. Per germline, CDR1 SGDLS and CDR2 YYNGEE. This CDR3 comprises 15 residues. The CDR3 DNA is TGTGCCAGCAGCCCCCAGGAACGATCGTTCAATGAGCAGTTCTTC. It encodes CASSPQERSFNEQFF.

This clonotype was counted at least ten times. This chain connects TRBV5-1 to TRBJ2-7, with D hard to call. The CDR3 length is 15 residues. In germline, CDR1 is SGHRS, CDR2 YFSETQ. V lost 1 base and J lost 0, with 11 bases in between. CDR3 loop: CASSLLNRVSYEQYF. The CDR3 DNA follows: TGCGCCAGCAGCTTGCTGAACCGGGTCTCCTACGAGCAGTACTTC.

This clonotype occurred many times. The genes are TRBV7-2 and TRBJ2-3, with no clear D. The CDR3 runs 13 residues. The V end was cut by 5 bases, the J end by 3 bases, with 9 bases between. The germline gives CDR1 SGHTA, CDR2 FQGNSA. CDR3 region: CASSLSPTDTQYF. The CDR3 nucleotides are TGTGCCAGCAGCCTCTCCCCTACAGATACGCAGTATTTT.

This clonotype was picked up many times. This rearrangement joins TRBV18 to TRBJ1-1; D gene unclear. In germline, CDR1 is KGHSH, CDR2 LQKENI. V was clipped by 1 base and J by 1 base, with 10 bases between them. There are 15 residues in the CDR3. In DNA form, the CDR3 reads TGTGCCAGCTCACCACTCGCGGCGGCGAACACTGAAGCTTTCTTT. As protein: CASSPLAAANTEAFF. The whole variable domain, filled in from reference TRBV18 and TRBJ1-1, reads NAGVMQNPRHLVRRRGQEARLRCSPMKGHSHVYWYRQLPEEGLKFMVYLQKENIIDESGMPKERFSAEFPKEGPSILRIQQVVRGDSAAYFCASSPLAAANTEAFFGQGTRLTVV.

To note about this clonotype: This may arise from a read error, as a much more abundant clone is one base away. The CDR3 sequence is CTSSNSGELFF. CDR3 DNA sequence: TGTACCAGCAGCAACTCCGGGGAGCTGTTTTTT. V and J are TRBV6-6 and TRBJ2-2; D call uncertain. This CDR3 spans 11 amino acids. Germline CDR1 MNHNY, CDR2 SVGAGI (reference sequence).

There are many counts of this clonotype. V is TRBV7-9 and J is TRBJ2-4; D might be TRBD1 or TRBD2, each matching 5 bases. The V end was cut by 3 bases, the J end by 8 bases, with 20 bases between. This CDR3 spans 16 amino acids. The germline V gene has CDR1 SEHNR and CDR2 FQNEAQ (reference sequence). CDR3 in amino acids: CASSFPPGRNEDIQYF. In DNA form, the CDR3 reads TGTGCCAGCAGCTTCCCGCCGGGGCGGAACGAGGACATTCAGTACTTC.

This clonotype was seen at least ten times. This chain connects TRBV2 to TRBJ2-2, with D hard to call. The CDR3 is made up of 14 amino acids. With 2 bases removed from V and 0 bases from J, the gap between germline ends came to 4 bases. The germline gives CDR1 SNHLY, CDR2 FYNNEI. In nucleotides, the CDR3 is TGTGCCAGCAGTGAACAGTCGAACACCGGGGAGCTGTTTTTT. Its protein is CASSEQSNTGELFF.

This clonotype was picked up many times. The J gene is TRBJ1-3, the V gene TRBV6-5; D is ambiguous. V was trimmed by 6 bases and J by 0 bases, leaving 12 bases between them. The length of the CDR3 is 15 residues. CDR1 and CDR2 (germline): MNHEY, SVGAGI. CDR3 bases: TGTGCCAGCAGCCCCGTCTTTGTCTCTGGAAACACCATATATTTT. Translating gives CASSPVFVSGNTIYF.

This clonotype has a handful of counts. The CDR3 spells CASIKLAGYTDTQYF. In DNA form, the CDR3 reads TGTGCCAGCATCAAACTAGCGGGATACACAGATACGCAGTATTTT. The chain carries TRBV5-6 and TRBJ2-3, with 10 bases that match TRBD2. This CDR3 is 15 amino acids long. Germline V gene data show CDR1 as SGHDT and CDR2 as YYEEEE. J was trimmed by 2 bases and V by 6 bases; bases with no gene match: 6.

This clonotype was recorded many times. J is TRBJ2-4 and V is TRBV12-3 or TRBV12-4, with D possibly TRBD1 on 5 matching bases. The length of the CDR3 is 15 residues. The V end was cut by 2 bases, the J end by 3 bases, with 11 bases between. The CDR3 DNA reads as TGTGCCAGCAGTTTATTTGGCAGGGTCAAAAACATTCAGTACTTC. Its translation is CASSLFGRVKNIQYF.

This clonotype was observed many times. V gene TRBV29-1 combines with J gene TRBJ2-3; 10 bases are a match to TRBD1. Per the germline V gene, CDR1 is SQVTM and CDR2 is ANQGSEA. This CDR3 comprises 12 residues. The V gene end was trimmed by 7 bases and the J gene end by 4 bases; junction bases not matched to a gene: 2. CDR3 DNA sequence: TGCAGCGGGGGGACAGGGGCAGATACGCAGTATTTT. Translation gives CSGGTGADTQYF.

This chain's CDR3 is CATRQGAGGPEQYF. The CDR3, as DNA: TGTGCCACCAGACAGGGGGCTGGCGGCCCCGAGCAGTACTTC. The chain has TRBV24-1 and TRBJ2-7; 9 nucleotides line up with TRBD1. V shed 7 bases, J shed 6 bases, and the junction held 9 bases outside the gene matches. Germline CDR1 is KGHDR and CDR2 is SFDVKD. The CDR3 sequence is 14 residues long.

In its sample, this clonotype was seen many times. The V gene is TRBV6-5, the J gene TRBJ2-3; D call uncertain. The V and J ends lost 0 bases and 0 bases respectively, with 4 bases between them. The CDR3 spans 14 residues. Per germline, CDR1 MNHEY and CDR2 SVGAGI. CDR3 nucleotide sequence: TGTGCCAGCAGTTACTCGGCTAGCACAGATACGCAGTATTTT. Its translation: CASSYSASTDTQYF.

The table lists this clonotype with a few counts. This chain's CDR3 is CASVDQGGYTEAFF. The CDR3, as DNA: TGTGCTAGTGTTGACCAGGGGGGCTACACTGAAGCTTTCTTT. The rearrangement joins TRBV12-5 to TRBJ1-1, with 7 bases identical to TRBD1. This CDR3 contains 14 residues. V shed 7 bases, J shed 3 bases, and the junction held 8 bases outside the gene matches. CDR1 is LGHNT, CDR2 FRNRAP, per germline.

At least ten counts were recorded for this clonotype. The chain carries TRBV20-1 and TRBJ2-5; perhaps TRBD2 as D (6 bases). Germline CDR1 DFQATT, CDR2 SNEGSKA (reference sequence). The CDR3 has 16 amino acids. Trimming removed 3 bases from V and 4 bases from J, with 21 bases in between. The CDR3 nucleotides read TGCAGTGCTAGTGCCCGTAGCGGAGTCCTACTAGAGACCCAGTACTTC. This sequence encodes CSASARSGVLLETQYF.

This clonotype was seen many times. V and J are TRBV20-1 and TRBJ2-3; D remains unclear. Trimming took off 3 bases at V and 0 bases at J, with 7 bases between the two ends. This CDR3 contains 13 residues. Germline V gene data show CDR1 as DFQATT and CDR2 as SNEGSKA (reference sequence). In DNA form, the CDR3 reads TGCAGTGCTAGTGGCCAGAGCACAGATACGCAGTATTTT. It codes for CSASGQSTDTQYF.

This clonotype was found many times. CDR3 region: CASSLYGHLVTDTQYF. CDR3 nucleotides: TGTGCCAGCAGTTTATATGGCCACTTGGTCACAGATACGCAGTATTTT. The chain employs TRBV12-3 or TRBV12-4 and TRBJ2-3; D remains unclear. The CDR3 covers 16 residues. V was clipped by 2 bases and J by 2 bases, with 14 bases between them.

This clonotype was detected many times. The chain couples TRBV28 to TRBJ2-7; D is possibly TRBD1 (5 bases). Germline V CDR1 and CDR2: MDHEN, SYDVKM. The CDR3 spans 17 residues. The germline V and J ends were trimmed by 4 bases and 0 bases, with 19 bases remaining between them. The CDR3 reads CASSSPTAEPSSYEQYF. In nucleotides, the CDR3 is TGTGCCAGCAGTTCTCCGACAGCCGAACCCAGCTCCTACGAGCAGTACTTC.